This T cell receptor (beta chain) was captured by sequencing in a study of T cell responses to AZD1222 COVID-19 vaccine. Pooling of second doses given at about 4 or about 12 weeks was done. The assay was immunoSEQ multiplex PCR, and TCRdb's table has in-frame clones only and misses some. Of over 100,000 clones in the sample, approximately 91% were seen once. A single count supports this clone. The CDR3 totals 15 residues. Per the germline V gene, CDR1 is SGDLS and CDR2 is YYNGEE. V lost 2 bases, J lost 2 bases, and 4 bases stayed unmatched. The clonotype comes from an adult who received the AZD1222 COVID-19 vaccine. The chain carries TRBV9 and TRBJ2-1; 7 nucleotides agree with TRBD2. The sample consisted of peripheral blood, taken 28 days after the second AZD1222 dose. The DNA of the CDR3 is TGTGCCAGCAGCGTTAACAGCGGGGCCTACAATGAGCAGTTCTTC. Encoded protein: CASSVNSGAYNEQFF.